This TCR beta chain was captured by sequencing in a study of CD8 T cells in Susac syndrome (dated by TCRdb to about 2019). A note on the overall study: Whether CD8+ T cell activation and differentiation in Susac syndrome was antigen driven was tested using repertoire sequencing.

The CDR3 measures 12 amino acids from cysteine to phenylalanine. Of the read, only the CDR3 DNA is kept; its 36 bases are in frame from base 1. CDR1 and CDR2, per the germline V gene, are SGHTA and FQGNSA. The V and J ends are trimmed by 5 bases and 8 bases, leaving 12 bases between them. As for this clonotype: What this receptor recognizes is not known. No base quality values were provided; no much bigger clone lies one nucleotide off.

General findings and caveats noted by the study authors: The TCR sequencing and HLA analysis was acknowledged to have included a relatively small number of individuals.

Peripheral blood CD8+ and CD4+ T cells from healthy donors, Susac syndrome patients and multiple sclerosis patients were profiled by high-throughput TCR beta sequencing. Multiple sclerosis controls were treatment-naive patients with stable or active relapsing-remitting disease fulfilling revised McDonald criteria. Bulk CD8+ and CD4+ T cells were purified by magnetic negative isolation, whereas CD8+ TEMRA cells were enriched by FACS. Blood was drawn into EDTA tubes, processed within 24 hours, and PBMCs were isolated by density gradient centrifugation. PBMCs intended for TCR sequencing were frozen in liquid nitrogen and were later thawed in a 37 degrees C water bath. A purity of at least 90% was achieved for sorted or isolated CD4+, CD8+ and CD8+ TEMRA cells. RNA was extracted using the RNeasy kit, and roughly 0.5 to 1 microgram was reverse transcribed with random hexamers. The immunoSEQ multiplex PCR assay, which covers 54 Vbeta and 13 Jbeta segments, was used to amplify TCR beta CDR3 regions. PCR amplification bias was corrected by using a synthetic template baseline for primer optimization and computational correction. Regarding the original processing steps: Reads were assigned to V, D and J genes according to IMGT and analyzed in immunoSEQ Analyzer, with only productive sequences retained. Clonality was computed as one minus Shannon entropy normalized by log2 of the number of productive unique sequences. For each patient and control, public and private clones were evaluated within the 100 most prevalent clones. Clones were defined as Susac-specific when absent from the healthy and MS cohorts, from about 970 published viral clones and from other ImmuneACCESS disease sequences. TCRdb ran its own pipeline on the public reads, namely fastp trimming at Q25 and MiXCR clone calling, and kept in-frame beta chains. Duplicate CDR3 protein sequences are folded into a single record with the most common DNA and genes. The V and J calls follow TCRdb's processing rather than the paper's. For this sample the table gives just over 300,000 distinct CDR3 sequences, of which 92% were detected only once. Jointly, the top ten make up roughly 0.059% of the sample.

The TCR comes from a human donor with multiple sclerosis. The chain couples TRBV7-2 to TRBJ1-1, with the identity of the D gene unclear. The specimen sequenced was CD4+ T cells from PBMCs. The CDR3 loop reads CASSRPPPEAFF. The DNA reads TGTGCCAGCAGCCGTCCTCCGCCCGAAGCTTTCTTT.